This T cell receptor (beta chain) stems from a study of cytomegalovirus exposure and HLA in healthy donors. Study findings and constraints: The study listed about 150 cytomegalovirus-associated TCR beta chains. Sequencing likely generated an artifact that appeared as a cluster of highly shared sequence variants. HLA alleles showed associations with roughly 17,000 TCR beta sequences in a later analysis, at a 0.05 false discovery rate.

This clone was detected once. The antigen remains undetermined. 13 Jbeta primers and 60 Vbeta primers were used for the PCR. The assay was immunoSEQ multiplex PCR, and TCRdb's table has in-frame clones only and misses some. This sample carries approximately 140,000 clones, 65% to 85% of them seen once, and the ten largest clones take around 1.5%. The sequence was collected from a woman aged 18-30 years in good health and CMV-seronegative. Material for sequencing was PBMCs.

The CDR3: CASSGPSGIEQFF. In DNA, the CDR3 is TGTGCCAGCAGTGGGCCTAGCGGGATTGAGCAGTTCTTC. V usage is TRBV2 and J usage is TRBJ2-1; 9 nucleotides match TRBD2. The CDR3 loop spans 13 amino acids. The J segment lost 9 bases and the V segment lost 4 bases, leaving 4 bases of the junction unmatched. Germline CDR1 is SNHLY and CDR2 is FYNNEI.